This TCR beta chain was found in a study of early T cells in non-severe SARS-CoV-2 infection. The overall study: Sequencing was performed on bulk RNA from unsorted whole blood, leaving chains unpaired. The study's findings and limits: VDJdb-based matching was biased toward anti-spike CD8 responses and missed private and CD4 specificities.

V was clipped by 6 bases and J by 4 bases; unmatched bases: 3. In germline, CDR1 is SGHNT, CDR2 YENEEA. This CDR3 comprises 13 residues. Individual cDNA molecules carried attached unique molecular identifiers. TCRdb processed the 5' RACE reads anew with MiXCR; each CDR3 protein has one entry. Of some 35,000 distinct CDR3 sequences listed, around 6.5% are singletons. There are many counts of this clonotype. Its target is not known. Sequencing was performed on whole blood, taken at baseline. The chain uses TRBV11-3 and TRBJ2-5; TRBD1 matches at 9 bases. The sequence was collected from an adult who was a healthcare worker with PCR-confirmed SARS-CoV-2 infection or an uninfected control (not recorded which). The CDR3 spells CASSEQGAETQYF. For the CDR3, the DNA is TGTGCCAGCAGTGAACAGGGGGCAGAGACCCAGTACTTC.